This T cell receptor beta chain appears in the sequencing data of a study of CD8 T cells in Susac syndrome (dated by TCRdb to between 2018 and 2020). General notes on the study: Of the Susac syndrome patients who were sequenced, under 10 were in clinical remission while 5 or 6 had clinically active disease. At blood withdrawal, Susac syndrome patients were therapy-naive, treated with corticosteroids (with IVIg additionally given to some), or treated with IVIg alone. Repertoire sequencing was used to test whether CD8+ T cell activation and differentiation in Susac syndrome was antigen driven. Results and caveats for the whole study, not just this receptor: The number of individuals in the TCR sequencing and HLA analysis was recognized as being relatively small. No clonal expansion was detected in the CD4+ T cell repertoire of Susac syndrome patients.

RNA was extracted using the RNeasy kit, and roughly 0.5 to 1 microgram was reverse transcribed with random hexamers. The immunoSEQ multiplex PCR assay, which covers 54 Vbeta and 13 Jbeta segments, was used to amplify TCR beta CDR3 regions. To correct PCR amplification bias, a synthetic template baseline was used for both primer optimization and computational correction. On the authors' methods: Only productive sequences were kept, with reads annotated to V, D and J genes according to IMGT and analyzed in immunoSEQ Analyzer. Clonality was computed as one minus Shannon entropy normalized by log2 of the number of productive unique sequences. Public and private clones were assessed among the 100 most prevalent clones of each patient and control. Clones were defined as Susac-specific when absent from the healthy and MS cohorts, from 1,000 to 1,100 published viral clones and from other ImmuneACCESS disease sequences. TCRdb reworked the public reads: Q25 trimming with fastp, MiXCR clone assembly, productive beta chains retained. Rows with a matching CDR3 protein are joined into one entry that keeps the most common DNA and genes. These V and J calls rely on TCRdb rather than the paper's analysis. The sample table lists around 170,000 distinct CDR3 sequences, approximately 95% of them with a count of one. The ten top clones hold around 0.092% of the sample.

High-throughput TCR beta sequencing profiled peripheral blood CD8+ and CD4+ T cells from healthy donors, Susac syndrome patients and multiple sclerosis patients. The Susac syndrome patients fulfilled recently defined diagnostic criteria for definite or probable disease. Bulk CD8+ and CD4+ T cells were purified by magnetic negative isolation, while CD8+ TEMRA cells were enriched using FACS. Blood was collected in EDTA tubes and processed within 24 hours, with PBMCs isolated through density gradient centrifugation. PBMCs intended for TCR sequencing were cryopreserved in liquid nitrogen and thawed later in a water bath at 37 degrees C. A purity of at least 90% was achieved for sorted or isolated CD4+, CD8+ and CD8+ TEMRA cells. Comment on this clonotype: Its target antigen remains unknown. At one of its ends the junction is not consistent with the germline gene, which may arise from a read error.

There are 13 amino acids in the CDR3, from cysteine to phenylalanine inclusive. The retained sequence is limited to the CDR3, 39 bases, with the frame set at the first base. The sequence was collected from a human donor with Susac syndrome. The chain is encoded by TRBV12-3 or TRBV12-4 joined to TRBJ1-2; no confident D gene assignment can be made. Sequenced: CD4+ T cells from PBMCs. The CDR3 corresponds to CASTLLRSWEQYF. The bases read TGTGCCAGCACCCTCCTCCGTTCGTGGGAGCAGTATTTC.